Detailed here is one T cell receptor (beta chain). Time point here: pre-treatment sample, taken before nivolumab and TIL therapy. This was the immunoSEQ v3 assay. Produced via immunoSEQ multiplex PCR; TCRdb's table is partial and in-frame only. The sample consists of around 30,000 clones, 70% to 80% of them appearing once. This record belongs to a study of TIL therapy for anti-PD-1-resistant metastatic lung cancer. As for the study in general: Patients then received nivolumab; progressors got lymphodepletion, TIL and IL-2. Tumors had a median PD-L1 proportion score of approximately 6.4%. Several tumors were EGFR-mutant and two were ALK-rearranged. Tumors carried a median roughly 1.5 non-synonymous mutations per megabase.

V lost 7 bases, J lost 8 bases, and 27 bases lay in between. The CDR3 has 17 amino acids. Germline CDR1 is MDHEN and CDR2 is SYDVKM. This receptor was taken from a woman aged 30-79 years with non-small cell lung cancer. The chain has TRBV28 and TRBJ2-1; D possibly corresponds to TRBD2 (6 bases). The starting material was blood, obtained at baseline. CDR3 loop: CASTPLARDVYGYEQFF. Written as DNA, the CDR3 is TGTGCCAGCACTCCCTTAGCGCGGGACGTGTATGGGTATGAGCAGTTCTTC.